These 13 T cell receptor beta chains were sequenced from one sample in a study of T cell responses to AZD1222 COVID-19 vaccine. The assay was immunoSEQ multiplex PCR, and TCRdb's table has in-frame clones only and misses some. The sample yields under 25,000 clones, 84% seen once. Sequenced material: peripheral blood, taken 28 days after the second AZD1222 dose. These receptors were taken from an adult who received the AZD1222 COVID-19 vaccine.

The table lists this clone with a count of one. This rearrangement joins TRBV6-5 to TRBJ2-7; 16 nucleotides align to TRBD2. This CDR3 comprises 16 residues. The junction had 6 bases not matched to a gene; V was cut back by 4 bases and J by 6 bases. Per the germline V gene, CDR1 is MNHEY and CDR2 is SVGAGI. The CDR3 loop is CASSWGLAGGPFEQYF. In DNA form, the CDR3 reads TGTGCCAGCAGTTGGGGACTAGCGGGAGGGCCCTTCGAGCAGTACTTC.

V usage is TRBV28 and J usage is TRBJ2-7; perhaps TRBD2 as D (5 bases). Germline V CDR1 and CDR2: MDHEN, SYDVKM. The CDR3 consists of 15 residues. V gave up 6 bases and J gave up 2 bases, with 17 bases separating them. The CDR3 sequence is CASRRRGSLAYEQYF. The CDR3 DNA reads TGTGCCAGCAGGCGCAGAGGGTCTCTAGCCTACGAGCAGTACTTC. Variable domain in full (rest from reference TRBV28 and TRBJ2-7): DVKVTQSSRYLVKRTGEKVFLECVQDMDHENMFWYRQDPGLGLRLIYFSYDVKMKEKGDIPEGYSVSREKKERFSLILESASTNQTSMYLCASRRRGSLAYEQYFGPGTRLTVT.

This sequence joins TRBV9 and TRBJ2-1; D unclear. The germline V and J ends were trimmed by 1 base and 9 bases, with 14 bases remaining between them. CDR1 is SGDLS, CDR2 YYNGEE, per germline. This CDR3 is 14 amino acids long. This CDR3 is CASSVTSGPGEQFF. The CDR3 region has the DNA TGTGCCAGCAGCGTAACCTCAGGCCCGGGTGAGCAGTTCTTC.

The chain couples TRBV6-1 to TRBJ1-4; D is perhaps TRBD1 (6 bases). Germline assignment: CDR1 MNHNS and CDR2 SASEGT. The CDR3 contains 17 residues. V shed 1 base and J shed 7 bases, with 19 bases lying between them. The CDR3: CASSEEFKAQGPEKLFF. The CDR3 DNA follows: TGTGCCAGCAGTGAAGAGTTCAAGGCCCAGGGGCCTGAAAAACTGTTTTTT.

Written as DNA, the CDR3 is TGTGCCAGCAGCTTACGGGAGAGCTCTGGAAACACCATATATTTT. This sequence encodes CASSLRESSGNTIYF. The V and J genes are TRBV7-2 and TRBJ1-3; D gene uncertain. The CDR3 spans 15 residues. Germline V gene lookup returns CDR1 SGHTA and CDR2 FQGNSA. The V end was cut by 2 bases, the J end by 0 bases, with 8 bases between.

The chain joins TRBV3-1 (or the pseudogene TRBV3-2) to TRBJ2-3, with unresolved D. The CDR3 has 12 amino acids. Germline lookup yields CDR1 LGHDT and CDR2 YNNKEL (reference sequence). Trimming cost V 4 bases and J 5 bases, with 7 bases left between them. The CDR3 bases are TGTGCCAGCAGCCCAACACGAGATACGCAGTATTTT. Amino acids: CASSPTRDTQYF.

V is TRBV2 and J is TRBJ2-7; D is possibly TRBD2 (6 bases). The CDR3 consists of 12 residues. The V gene's germline CDR1 is SNHLY and CDR2 FYNNEI. The V end was cut by 7 bases, the J end by 1 base, with 8 bases between. The CDR3 sequence: CASTGDSYEQYF. DNA for the CDR3: TGTGCCAGCACGGGGGATTCCTACGAGCAGTACTTC.

The CDR3 DNA follows: TGTGCCAGCAGCTTAGTATGGCAGGGCAGCACAGATACGCAGTATTTT. It codes for CASSLVWQGSTDTQYF. This chain connects TRBV7-2 to TRBJ2-3; possibly TRBD1 for D (5 bases). V was shortened by 1 base and J by 0 bases, with 11 bases between the two germline ends. The CDR3 runs 16 residues. Germline values: CDR1 SGHTA, CDR2 FQGNSA. Complete variable domain (other parts from reference TRBV7-2 and TRBJ2-3): GAGVSQSPSNKVTEKGKDVELRCDPISGHTALYWYRQSLGQGLEFLIYFQGNSAPDKSGLPSDRFSAERTGGSVSTLTIQRTQQEDSAVYLCASSLVWQGSTDTQYFGPGTRLTVL.

J is TRBJ2-1 and V is TRBV7-3; 14 bases match TRBD2. Germline CDR1 reads SGHTA; CDR2 reads FQGTGA. The CDR3 covers 16 residues. The junction had 9 bases not matched to a gene; V was cut back by 5 bases and J by 9 bases. The CDR3 protein is CASSPAGTSGSGEQFF. In nucleotides, the CDR3 is TGTGCCAGCAGCCCCGCCGGGACTAGCGGGAGCGGTGAGCAGTTCTTC.

This chain links TRBV11-3 with TRBJ2-7; 14 nucleotides match TRBD2. There are 16 residues in the CDR3. Germline V gene data show CDR1 as SGHNT and CDR2 as YENEEA. V was pared by 5 bases and J by 6 bases, with 9 bases of the junction left unmatched. The CDR3 spells CASSQSGTSGRAEQYF. CDR3 coding DNA: TGTGCCAGCAGCCAAAGCGGGACTAGCGGGAGAGCCGAGCAGTACTTC. The whole variable domain, remainder taken from reference TRBV11-3 and TRBJ2-7, is EAGVVQSPRYKIIEKKQPVAFWCNPISGHNTLYWYLQNLGQGPELLIRYENEEAVDDSQLPKDRFSAERLKGVDSTLKIQPAELGDSAVYLCASSQSGTSGRAEQYFGPGTRLTVT.

This clone was counted between two and nine times. The chain employs TRBV19 and TRBJ1-2; D not resolved. The CDR3 is 13 residues long. Trimming stripped 7 bases from V and 4 bases from J, with 13 bases between. Looked up from germline, CDR1 is LNHDA and CDR2 is SQIVND (reference sequence). The CDR3 DNA reads as TGTGCCAGTATTTCGGACGGAGCCTATGGCTACACCTTC. Translation gives CASISDGAYGYTF.

Only one count was recorded for this clone. The chain links TRBV4-3 to TRBJ1-2, with 7 positions matching TRBD1. Germline CDR1 reads LGHNA; CDR2 reads YSLEER. This CDR3 has 14 residues. V lost 4 bases and J lost 5; bases outside the gene matches: 7. The CDR3 nucleotides are TGCGCCAGCAGCCCCCTCGGGACAGAATATGGCTACACCTTC. Amino acid sequence: CASSPLGTEYGYTF.

This clone has just one count. The chain carries TRBV6-6 and TRBJ2-7; possible D gene TRBD2, 6 bases. V dropped 0 bases and J dropped 5 bases, with 11 bases sitting between them. Germline CDR1 is MNHNY and CDR2 is SVGAGI (reference sequence). The CDR3 contains 14 residues. CDR3: CASSYSGGRNEQYF. In nucleotides, the CDR3 is TGTGCCAGCAGTTACTCCGGGGGTAGGAACGAGCAGTACTTC.